The 26 T cell receptor beta chains in this list originate from one sample, sequenced in a study of blood T cell repertoires in COVID-19 (dated by TCRdb to 2020 to 2021). Libraries were prepared through the immunoSEQ multiplex PCR assay. TCRdb took over this immuneACCESS table, retaining in-frame rearrangements with V and J assigned. Such tables are incomplete; in checked studies, under half of the missing clones stem from an unresolved V gene, and the remainder is unexplained. The sample has approximately 42,000 clones on record, roughly 73% of them singletons. Around 59% of the sample belongs to the ten largest clones. Sequencing was done on a sample of peripheral blood. The receptor set was obtained from a man older than 75 with acute or convalescent COVID-19.

The chain combines TRBV9 with TRBJ2-5; the match to TRBD2 covers 10 bases. Germline trimming cut 7 bases from V and 4 bases from J; bases unmatched to any gene: 10. CDR1 and CDR2 (germline): SGDLS, YYNGEE. The length of the CDR3 is 15 residues. The CDR3, as DNA: TGTGCCAGCTCGGTAGCGGGAGGCTTGGGAGAGACCCAGTACTTC. Translating it yields CASSVAGGLGETQYF. Full variable domain (rest looked up from reference TRBV9 and TRBJ2-5): DSGVTQTPKHLITATGQRVTLRCSPRSGDLSVYWYQQSLDQGLQFLIQYYNGEERAKGNILERFSAQQFPDLHSELNLSSLELGDSALYFCASSVAGGLGETQYFGPGTRLLVL.

The chain employs TRBV27 and TRBJ1-6; 9 bases match TRBD1. The CDR3 has 13 amino acids. Trimming removed 7 bases from V and 12 bases from J; junction bases left unmatched: 7. Germline CDR1 reads MNHEY; CDR2 reads SMNVEV (reference sequence). The CDR3 DNA follows: TGTGCCAGCACCCGAGGACAGGGGAAACCCCTCCACTTT. It encodes CASTRGQGKPLHF.

The rearrangement links TRBV10-3 to TRBJ2-3; 7 bases are a match to TRBD2. The length of the CDR3 is 17 residues. Trimming at V came to 6 bases and at J to 1 base, leaving 13 bases not matched to a gene. The germline CDR1 and CDR2 sequences are ENHRY and SYGVKD. CDR3 sequence: CAISSGEGRGGTDTQYF. CDR3 in DNA: TGTGCCATCAGCTCCGGGGAGGGCCGTGGGGGCACAGATACGCAGTATTTT.

V is TRBV13 and J is TRBJ1-1; 9 nucleotides agree with TRBD1. Germline V gene lookup returns CDR1 PRHDT and CDR2 FYEKMQ (reference sequence). There are 18 residues in the CDR3. V lost 5 bases and J lost 1; bases outside the gene matches: 14. The CDR3 is CASSTNRDRVRGNTEAFF. The CDR3 DNA reads TGTGCCAGCAGCACAAATCGGGACAGGGTGAGGGGGAACACTGAAGCTTTCTTT.

The genes are TRBV7-2 and TRBJ1-1, with a weak D call TRBD1 (6 bases). The CDR3 covers 14 residues. With 4 bases removed from V and 6 bases from J, the gap between germline ends came to 15 bases. Per germline, CDR1 SGHTA and CDR2 FQGNSA. As DNA, the CDR3 is TGTGCCAGCAGCTGGGGGGGCGCGAGGGCTGAAGCTTTCTTT. It yields the protein CASSWGGARAEAFF.

The CDR3 sequence is CASSATGRWGSGNTIYF. As DNA, the CDR3 is TGTGCCAGCAGCGCCACAGGGCGCTGGGGCTCTGGAAACACCATATATTTT. This chain joins TRBV5-6 and TRBJ1-3; D perhaps matches TRBD1 (6 bases). Trimming shortened V by 4 bases and J by 0 bases, and 17 bases separated the two germline ends. CDR1 and CDR2 (germline): SGHDT, YYEEEE. The CDR3 runs 17 residues.

The J gene is TRBJ1-1, the V gene TRBV5-6, with D tentatively TRBD1 (6 bases). V was clipped by 4 bases and J by 4 bases, with 14 bases between them. CDR1 SGHDT and CDR2 YYEEEE come from the germline V gene. The CDR3 loop spans 14 amino acids. CDR3 amino acids: CASSPDSLATEAFF. As DNA, the CDR3 is TGTGCCAGCAGCCCGGACAGCCTGGCCACTGAAGCTTTCTTT.

The rearrangement joins TRBV12-2 to TRBJ2-7; whether TRBD1, the table's D call, matches the DNA was not checked. TRBV12-2 is flagged as a pseudogene. The CDR3 is made up of 16 amino acids. The CDR3 reads CASRPERGQVPYEQYF. The CDR3 nucleotides read TGTGCAAGTCGCCCCGAGCGGGGACAGGTGCCCTACGAGCAGTACTTC.

CDR3 loop: CASSTEGLAGNEQYF. In nucleotides, the CDR3 is TGTGCCAGCAGCACTGAGGGCCTAGCGGGAAACGAGCAGTACTTC. The V call is TRBV7-8, the J call TRBJ2-7; 9 nucleotides agree with TRBD2. The germline V gene encodes CDR1 SGHVS and CDR2 FQNEAQ. V shed 5 bases and J 5 bases; nucleotides not matched to a gene: 10. The CDR3 covers 15 residues.

This chain joins TRBV20-1 and TRBJ2-1; 7 bases are shared with TRBD2. The CDR3 loop spans 11 amino acids. V was clipped by 5 bases and J by 10 bases; unmatched bases: 5. Germline V CDR1 and CDR2: DFQATT, SNEGSKA (reference sequence). CDR3 nucleotide sequence: TGCAGTGCTTGGACTAGGTTGGAGCAGTTCTTC. This encodes CSAWTRLEQFF.

This chain uses TRBV4-3 with TRBJ1-3; D perhaps matches TRBD1 (5 bases). CDR3 length: 16 residues. With 3 bases removed from V and 4 bases from J, the gap between germline ends came to 16 bases. CDR1 and CDR2 (germline): LGHNA, YSLEER. CDR3 protein: CASSQQPGVKGNTIYF. The CDR3 nucleotides read TGCGCCAGCAGCCAGCAGCCGGGGGTAAAAGGAAACACCATATATTTT.

The chain has TRBV28 and TRBJ2-3; 8 bases map to TRBD2. Trimming took 2 bases from V and 1 from J; bases not matched to a gene: 5. The CDR3 is 16 amino acids. Germline values: CDR1 MDHEN, CDR2 SYDVKM. The CDR3: CASSLTSTSGTDTQYF. CDR3 in DNA: TGTGCCAGCAGTTTAACGTCGACTAGCGGCACAGATACGCAGTATTTT.

The rearrangement links TRBV12-3 or TRBV12-4 to TRBJ2-7; D is uncertain. Trimming stripped 5 bases from V and 1 base from J, with 9 bases between. The CDR3 is 13 residues long. The CDR3 nucleotides are TGTGCCAGCAGTCCTACAGCTTCCTACGAGCAGTACTTC. Translating it yields CASSPTASYEQYF.

The chain joins TRBV5-5 to TRBJ1-6, with a possible D match to TRBD1 (5 bases). Between the trimmed V and J ends, which lost 4 bases and 6 bases, there was a span of 11 bases. Germline values: CDR1 SGHKS, CDR2 YYEKEE (reference sequence). This CDR3 region has 14 residues. CDR3: CASSRRGSNSPLHF. The DNA of the CDR3 is TGTGCCAGCAGCCGGAGGGGTTCTAATTCACCCCTCCACTTT.

The chain combines TRBV24-1 with TRBJ1-5, with no clear D. This CDR3 spans 15 amino acids. CDR1 and CDR2 from the germline V gene are KGHDR and SFDVKD. Trimming removed 4 bases from V and 2 bases from J, with 11 bases in between. The CDR3 protein is CATSDSRRGNQPQHF. DNA of the CDR3: TGTGCCACCAGTGACTCCAGGAGGGGCAATCAGCCCCAGCATTTT.

CDR3 nucleotides: TGTGCCAGCAGTTTCAAGGCTAGCGGGAGAAATGAGCAGTTCTTC. Translated: CASSFKASGRNEQFF. This sequence joins TRBV28 and TRBJ2-1; 10 bases fit TRBD2. V dropped 3 bases and J dropped 7; count of bases not matched to a gene: 6. The CDR3 length is 15 residues. Germline CDR1 and CDR2: MDHEN and SYDVKM. The full variable domain, completed using reference TRBV28 and TRBJ2-1, is DVKVTQSSRYLVKRTGEKVFLECVQDMDHENMFWYRQDPGLGLRLIYFSYDVKMKEKGDIPEGYSVSREKKERFSLILESASTNQTSMYLCASSFKASGRNEQFFGPGTRLTVL.

The chain has TRBV5-4 and TRBJ2-3, with 10 bases identical to TRBD2. The germline V gene has CDR1 SGHNT and CDR2 YYREEE (reference sequence). V lost 1 base and J lost 3; bases outside the gene matches: 8. CDR3 length equals 17 residues. CDR3: CASSLYALAGVTDTQYF. The CDR3 DNA sequence: TGTGCCAGCAGCTTGTACGCCCTAGCGGGAGTTACAGATACGCAGTATTTT.

J is TRBJ2-7 and V is TRBV28, with D tentatively TRBD1 (6 bases). V lost 5 bases and J 0 bases, leaving 8 bases between the germline ends. This CDR3 region has 13 residues. Germline V lookup: CDR1 MDHEN, CDR2 SYDVKM. The CDR3, as DNA: TGTGCCAGCAGTGGGGACAACTCCTACGAGCAGTACTTC. As protein: CASSGDNSYEQYF.

This chain joins TRBV11-1 and TRBJ1-2; tentative D call: TRBD1 (5 bases). Trimming cost V 3 bases and J 1 base, with 6 bases left between them. The germline CDR1 and CDR2 sequences are SGHAT and FQDESV (reference sequence). The CDR3 loop spans 13 amino acids. The CDR3 bases are TGTGCCAGCAGCTTCGACAGTAACTATGGCTACACCTTC. Residues: CASSFDSNYGYTF.

This rearrangement joins TRBV25-1 to TRBJ2-5, with D perhaps TRBD1 (5 bases). V lost 2 bases to trimming and J lost 4 bases, with 11 bases between them. CDR1 and CDR2 (germline): MGHDK, SYGVNS. There are 14 residues in the CDR3. This CDR3 is CASSEIRVGETQYF. CDR3 DNA: TGTGCCAGCAGTGAAATCAGGGTTGGAGAGACCCAGTACTTC.

On this clone: Different DNA sequences within this sample yield the same CDR3. The chain has TRBV7-9 and TRBJ2-7; D possibly corresponds to TRBD1 (5 bases). Germline CDR1 is SEHNR and CDR2 is FQNEAQ (reference sequence). The CDR3 covers 12 residues. V dropped 6 bases and J dropped 3 bases, with 9 bases sitting between them. The CDR3 reads CASSSQGYEQYF. In nucleotides, the CDR3 is TGTGCCAGCAGTAGTCAGGGCTACGAGCAGTACTTC. Using reference TRBV7-9 and TRBJ2-7 for the parts outside the CDR3, the full variable domain is DTGVSQNPRHKITKRGQNVTFRCDPISEHNRLYWYRQTLGQGPEFLTYFQNEAQLEKSRLLSDRFSAERPKGSFSTLEIQRTEQGDSAMYLCASSSQGYEQYFGPGTRLTVT.

The genes are TRBV28 and TRBJ2-7; unclear D gene. The CDR3 is 12 amino acids. Looked up from germline, CDR1 is MDHEN and CDR2 is SYDVKM. Deletions cut 5 bases from V and 6 bases from J, with 11 bases between. The CDR3 sequence: CASSPPSPEQYF. The CDR3 nucleotides read TGTGCCAGCAGTCCCCCTTCCCCCGAGCAGTACTTC.

This chain uses TRBV7-9 with TRBJ1-2; no clear D gene. This CDR3 is built from 12 residues. In germline, CDR1 is SEHNR, CDR2 FQNEAQ (reference sequence). The V end was cut by 5 bases, the J end by 7 bases, with 11 bases between. CDR3 DNA sequence: TGTGCCAGCAGCATAAGGAGGGCTGGCTACACCTTC. The encoded protein is CASSIRRAGYTF.

The V and J genes are TRBV19 and TRBJ2-1; 7 bases agree with TRBD1. The CDR3 loop spans 15 amino acids. The junction had 6 bases not matched to a gene; V was cut back by 5 bases and J by 2 bases. The V gene's germline CDR1 is LNHDA and CDR2 SQIVND (reference sequence). The CDR3, as DNA: TGTGCCAGTAGTCCGGGACAGACCACCTACAATGAGCAGTTCTTC. Protein sequence: CASSPGQTTYNEQFF. The full variable domain, rest sourced from reference TRBV19 and TRBJ2-1, is DGGITQSPKYLFRKEGQNVTLSCEQNLNHDAMYWYRQDPGQGLRLIYYSQIVNDFQKGDIAEGYSVSREKKESFPLTVTSAQKNPTAFYLCASSPGQTTYNEQFFGPGTRLTVL.

The rearrangement links TRBV15 to TRBJ2-3; weak D call: TRBD1 (5 bases). The germline V gene encodes CDR1 LNHNV and CDR2 YYDKDF (reference sequence). The CDR3 consists of 14 residues. V was shortened by 0 bases and J by 8 bases, with 12 bases between the two germline ends. The CDR3 nucleotides read TGTGCCACCAGCAGAGATAGGGGAAGAACTACGCAGTATTTT. Translating it yields CATSRDRGRTTQYF.

This clone was observed a single time. CDR3 bases: TGTGCCTGCCAGGAAGGAGGCTCCTACAATGAGCAGTTCTTC. Translation: CACQEGGSYNEQFF. This sequence joins TRBV30 and TRBJ2-1; maybe TRBD2 (5 bases). Germline-derived CDR1 and CDR2 are GTSNPN and SVGIG (reference sequence). This CDR3 contains 14 residues. Trimming took 6 bases from V and 0 from J, leaving 12 bases between them.